What follows are 30 T cell receptor beta chains derived from one specimen sequenced in a study of CD8+CD57+ T cells in acquired aplastic anemia. Genomic DNA provided the template from which TCR beta VDJ and CDR3 profiles were obtained. TCRdb called the reads again in MiXCR, with one record for every CDR3 protein. Of about 210,000 distinct CDR3 sequences in the sample, around 63% are singletons; the top ten hold less than 30%. Material: sorted CD4+, CD8+, or CD8+CD57+ T cells (not recorded which) from PBMCs. These TCRs come from a human donor in good health.

This chain connects TRBV7-6 to TRBJ1-2, with 7 bases aligning to TRBD1. Germline CDR1 and CDR2: SGHVS and FNYEAQ. The trim removed 5 bases at V and 1 base at J, leaving 13 bases unmatched. The CDR3 runs 17 residues. This CDR3 is CASSPRDGTELNYGYTF. CDR3 in DNA: TGTGCCAGCAGCCCGAGAGACGGGACAGAGCTTAACTATGGCTACACCTTC.

V gene TRBV20-1 combines with J gene TRBJ2-7; D uncertain. This CDR3 contains 13 residues. V dropped 6 bases and J dropped 1 base, with 13 bases sitting between them. Germline assignment: CDR1 DFQATT and CDR2 SNEGSKA (reference sequence). The CDR3 is CSANRVVSYEQYF. In DNA form, the CDR3 reads TGCAGTGCCAACCGGGTCGTTTCCTACGAGCAGTACTTC.

The V call is TRBV12-3 or TRBV12-4, the J call TRBJ2-7; 9 bases agree with TRBD1. The V gene end was trimmed by 8 bases and the J gene end by 7 bases; junction bases not matched to a gene: 9. CDR3 size: 13 residues. The CDR3 DNA sequence: TGTGCCAGCTCCTGGGACAGGGATCCAGAGCAGTACTTC. Translation gives CASSWDRDPEQYF.

This clonotype was picked up many times. This chain joins TRBV7-9 and TRBJ1-4; D ambiguous. The CDR3 has 19 residues. CDR1 is SEHNR and CDR2 is FQNEAQ in the germline V gene (reference sequence). Trimming took off 5 bases at V and 0 bases at J, with 22 bases between the two ends. CDR3 sequence (DNA): TGTGCCAGCAGCGCCTCATTGGAGGACGACGTTGCAACTAATGAAAAACTGTTTTTT. It codes for CASSASLEDDVATNEKLFF.

The V call is TRBV2, the J call TRBJ1-2; perhaps TRBD1 as D (5 bases). Germline V CDR1 and CDR2: SNHLY, FYNNEI. Trimming left V 7 bases short and J 1 base short, with 16 bases between. The CDR3 has 15 residues. The CDR3, as DNA: TGTGCCAGCATGGTGGCAGGGACGCTTAACTATGGCTACACCTTC. Its translation is CASMVAGTLNYGYTF.

This clonotype was picked up many times. The rearrangement joins TRBV5-8 to TRBJ2-1; D is unresolved. This CDR3 is built from 16 residues. In germline, CDR1 is SGHTS, CDR2 YDEGEE. Between the trimmed V and J ends, which lost 0 bases and 4 bases, there was a span of 14 bases. The CDR3 bases are TGTGCCAGCAGCTTGGTCCAAGAAGTTTCATACAATGAGCAGTTCTTC. This codes for CASSLVQEVSYNEQFF.

The chain joins TRBV5-8 to TRBJ2-7; D is perhaps TRBD1 (5 bases). This CDR3 contains 14 residues. The germline gives CDR1 SGHTS, CDR2 YDEGEE. Trimming shortened V by 0 bases and J by 3 bases, and 10 bases separated the two germline ends. In DNA, the CDR3 is TGTGCCAGCAGCTTGGATGACAGAATCTACGAGCAGTACTTC. This gives the protein CASSLDDRIYEQYF.

The J gene is TRBJ1-1, the V gene TRBV20-1; D is perhaps TRBD1 (5 bases). The ends were cut back, 6 bases at V and 7 bases at J, with 15 bases in the middle. Germline CDR1 DFQATT, CDR2 SNEGSKA (reference sequence). The CDR3 has 12 amino acids. The CDR3 DNA is TGCAGTGCCCCTGGGGGGGAGATTGAAGCTTTCTTT. It encodes CSAPGGEIEAFF.

This clonotype has just one count. The genes are TRBV19 and TRBJ2-7; no definite D call. V was pared by 11 bases and J by 0 bases, with 11 bases between. This CDR3 comprises 12 residues. Per the germline V gene, CDR1 is LNHDA and CDR2 is SQIVND (reference sequence). This CDR3 reads CASGFGSYEQYF. The CDR3 DNA reads TGTGCCTCCGGCTTCGGCTCCTACGAGCAGTACTTC.

This clonotype was counted many times. Since a much larger clone is just one base distant, this may be a read error. The chain couples TRBV25-1 to TRBJ2-2; TRBD2 matches 12 bases. The CDR3 consists of 15 residues. Germline assignment: CDR1 MGHDK and CDR2 SYGVNS. The CDR3 reads CTSSPSGRETGELFF. DNA for the CDR3: TGTACCAGCAGTCCTAGCGGGAGGGAAACCGGGGAGCTGTTTTTT.

The chain links TRBV30 to TRBJ1-2; D unresolved. CDR1 GTSNPN and CDR2 SVGIG come from the germline V gene (reference sequence). V lost 8 bases and J lost 4, with 11 bases in between. The CDR3 spans 11 residues. This CDR3 reads CARRDSYGYTF. Here the CDR3 DNA reads TGTGCCCGTAGGGATAGCTATGGCTACACCTTC.

This clonotype was found many times. The chain is built from TRBV6-5 and TRBJ1-3; D uncertain. Looked up from germline, CDR1 is MNHEY and CDR2 is SVGAGI. The CDR3 covers 12 residues. Trimming shortened V by 6 bases and J by 2 bases, and 5 bases separated the two germline ends. For the CDR3, the DNA is TGTGCCAGCAGGGCAGCTGGAAACACCATATATTTT. Translation gives CASRAAGNTIYF.

The chain uses TRBV13 and TRBJ1-6; the D is unclear. There are 14 residues in the CDR3. The germline gives CDR1 PRHDT, CDR2 FYEKMQ (reference sequence). The V end was cut by 5 bases, the J end by 9 bases, with 14 bases between. The CDR3 region is CASSPAGMGSPLHF. In DNA, the CDR3 is TGTGCCAGCAGCCCAGCGGGGATGGGTTCACCCCTCCACTTT.

The V gene is TRBV15, the J gene TRBJ1-1; D is unresolved. Trimming left V 1 base short and J 4 bases short, with 7 bases between. The CDR3 contains 13 residues. Per the germline V gene, CDR1 is LNHNV and CDR2 is YYDKDF (reference sequence). CDR3: CATSRVGSTEAFF. Written as DNA, the CDR3 is TGTGCCACCAGCAGAGTTGGGAGCACTGAAGCTTTCTTT.

The V gene is TRBV15, the J gene TRBJ2-3; D unresolved. V was trimmed by 0 bases and J by 1 base, leaving 8 bases between them. Germline V CDR1 and CDR2: LNHNV, YYDKDF (reference sequence). CDR3 length: 15 residues. The CDR3 loop is CATSRESGGTDTQYF. The CDR3 DNA sequence: TGTGCCACCAGCAGAGAGTCTGGGGGCACAGATACGCAGTATTTT.

This clonotype was counted between two and nine times. A junction end diverges from the germline sequence, so it may reflect a read error. The genes are TRBV10-3 and TRBJ1-1, with 8 bases that match TRBD1. CDR3 length: 14 residues. Germline V gene data show CDR1 as ENHRY and CDR2 as SYGVKD. In nucleotides, the CDR3 is TGTGCCATCAGTGAGTATGGACAGGGCGGGAGAGAGGATTTT. This sequence encodes CAISEYGQGGREDF.

This clonotype has at least ten counts. The V gene is TRBV19, the J gene TRBJ2-7; no definite D call. The germline gives CDR1 LNHDA, CDR2 SQIVND (reference sequence). With 5 bases removed from V and 5 bases from J, the gap between germline ends came to 13 bases. The CDR3 length is 13 residues. The CDR3 protein is CASSETVIDEQYF. CDR3 coding DNA: TGTGCCAGTAGTGAGACGGTCATCGACGAGCAGTACTTC. The full variable domain, its missing parts supplied by reference TRBV19 and TRBJ2-7, is DGGITQSPKYLFRKEGQNVTLSCEQNLNHDAMYWYRQDPGQGLRLIYYSQIVNDFQKGDIAEGYSVSREKKESFPLTVTSAQKNPTAFYLCASSETVIDEQYFGPGTRLTVT.

V gene TRBV10-1 combines with J gene TRBJ2-2, with 7 bases matching TRBD1. Trimming at V came to 4 bases and at J to 4 bases, leaving 6 bases not matched to a gene. The germline CDR1 and CDR2 sequences are WNHNN and SYGVQD (reference sequence). This CDR3 region has 15 residues. The CDR3 sequence is CASSAGTASTGELFF. The CDR3 DNA sequence: TGCGCCAGCAGTGCCGGGACAGCGAGCACCGGGGAGCTGTTTTTT.

This clonotype was seen at least ten times. The gene calls are TRBV3-1 and TRBJ2-7; D call uncertain. The V end lost 3 bases, the J end lost 1 base, and 13 bases lay between the germline ends. This CDR3 has 15 amino acids. In germline, CDR1 is LGHDT, CDR2 YNNKEL (reference sequence). CDR3 amino acids: CASSHSWKGSYEQYF. CDR3 nucleotides: TGTGCCAGCAGCCATAGCTGGAAGGGATCCTACGAGCAGTACTTC.

The count of this clonotype is one. A much larger clonotype is one base distant, so this may be a read error. The V and J genes are TRBV5-5 and TRBJ2-2; D is possibly TRBD1 or TRBD2 (6 bases each). The V gene's germline CDR1 is SGHKS and CDR2 YYEKEE (reference sequence). This CDR3 has 18 amino acids. CDR3 in amino acids: CASSLRNRERKGTGGLFF. CDR3 nucleotides: TGTGCCAGCAGCCTTCGAAACAGGGAGCGGAAGGGCACCGGGGGGCTGTTTTTT.

The V gene is TRBV19, the J gene TRBJ1-2; TRBD1 might be the D (5 bases). The CDR3 covers 14 residues. The germline V gene has CDR1 LNHDA and CDR2 SQIVND (reference sequence). The V and J ends lost 5 bases and 4 bases respectively, with 14 bases between them. CDR3 sequence: CASSPRGLPYGYTF. The CDR3 DNA sequence: TGTGCCAGTAGTCCTCGGGGACTTCCCTATGGCTACACCTTC.

This clonotype was detected many times. This chain uses TRBV6-5 with TRBJ1-4; possibly TRBD1 for D (6 bases). Per germline, CDR1 MNHEY and CDR2 SVGAGI. V was cut by 8 bases and J by 5 bases, with 12 bases left in between. The CDR3 spans 13 residues. CDR3 DNA: TGTGCCAGCGGCACGGGGGCAAATGAAAAACTGTTTTTT. Translation gives CASGTGANEKLFF.

CDR3 in amino acids: CASSSDGRNTEAFF. CDR3 nucleotides: TGTGCCAGCAGCTCGGACGGCCGGAACACTGAAGCTTTCTTT. The chain links TRBV7-2 to TRBJ1-1; D uncertain. The ends were cut back, 4 bases at V and 1 base at J, with 10 bases in the middle. The CDR3 length is 14 residues. The germline V gene encodes CDR1 SGHTA and CDR2 FQGNSA.

This clonotype was seen a single time. The CDR3 DNA follows: TGCAGTGCTAGTACAAGGACCTATAGCAATCAGCCCCAGCATTTT. Amino acid sequence: CSASTRTYSNQPQHF. J is TRBJ1-5 and V is TRBV20-1; D remains unclear. Deletions cut 3 bases from V and 0 bases from J, with 12 bases between. Germline values: CDR1 DFQATT, CDR2 SNEGSKA (reference sequence). The CDR3 totals 15 residues.

The chain employs TRBV7-9 and TRBJ1-2; tentatively, D is TRBD1 (5 bases). Germline V gives CDR1 SEHNR, CDR2 FQNEAQ (reference sequence). CDR3 length: 15 residues. V was cut by 10 bases and J by 2 bases, with 20 bases left in between. The DNA for the CDR3 is TGTGCCATCCAGGGTTCGACGGACAAGAACTATGGCTACACCTTC. Protein product: CAIQGSTDKNYGYTF.

The rearrangement links TRBV7-2 to TRBJ2-2, with unresolved D. Germline CDR1 SGHTA, CDR2 FQGNSA. Deletions cut 2 bases from V and 4 bases from J, with 11 bases between. This CDR3 is 15 amino acids long. Written as DNA, the CDR3 is TGTGCCAGCAGCTTAACCGCAGAGTTCACCGGGGAGCTGTTTTTT. The encoded protein is CASSLTAEFTGELFF.

The chain couples TRBV19 to TRBJ2-5; weak D call: TRBD2 (6 bases). The ends were cut back, 3 bases at V and 5 bases at J, with 13 bases in the middle. The germline V gene has CDR1 LNHDA and CDR2 SQIVND (reference sequence). The CDR3 loop spans 14 amino acids. Here the CDR3 DNA reads TGTGCCAGTAGTATCAACGCAGGGAGGGAGACCCAGTACTTC. Protein product: CASSINAGRETQYF.

The chain joins TRBV2 to TRBJ1-1; 8 bases agree with TRBD1. Germline CDR1 SNHLY, CDR2 FYNNEI. The CDR3 length is 15 residues. V lost 4 bases to trimming and J lost 1 base; unmatched junction nucleotides: 5. CDR3 in amino acids: CASSASRGRNTEAFF. The CDR3 coding sequence is TGTGCCAGCAGTGCCTCCAGGGGGCGGAACACTGAAGCTTTCTTT.

This clonotype has a single count. The junction departs from the called germline gene at one end, perhaps through a read error. The rearrangement links TRBV6-5 to TRBJ2-5; D is uncertain. Germline assignment: CDR1 MNHEY and CDR2 SVGAGI. CDR3 size: 12 residues. The CDR3 loop is CASSYGMRTRYF. DNA of the CDR3: TGTGCCAGCAGTTATGGAATGAGGACCCGGTACTTC.

In this sample, this clonotype turned up many times. Here the CDR3 reads CATPFADTQYF. The CDR3 DNA sequence: TGTGCCACTCCCTTCGCAGATACGCAGTATTTT. V and J are TRBV2 and TRBJ2-3, with D unclear. This CDR3 spans 11 amino acids. Germline V lookup: CDR1 SNHLY, CDR2 FYNNEI. The V and J ends lost 10 bases and 4 bases respectively, with 9 bases between them.